A single sample is the source of the 4 T cell receptor beta chains below, sequenced in a study of OX40 agonist ivuxolimab in advanced cancers. Method: immunoSEQ multiplex PCR; TCRdb's copy keeps in-frame clones and lacks some. The sample has around 67,000 clones, 80% seen once. The sequencing used CD4+ or CD8+ T cells sorted from blood, collected in a trial of the OX40 agonist ivuxolimab. The receptors were gathered from an adult with an advanced solid tumor such as melanoma, head and neck, liver or kidney cancer.

This clone appeared a single time. The chain employs TRBV12-5 and TRBJ1-2; maybe TRBD1 (6 bases). This CDR3 is 15 amino acids long. V gave up 6 bases and J gave up 0 bases, with 14 bases separating them. CDR1 is LGHNT and CDR2 is FRNRAP in the germline V gene. CDR3 region: CASGREGTTNYGYTF. CDR3 coding DNA: TGTGCTAGTGGCCGGGAGGGGACAACTAACTATGGCTACACCTTC.

The CDR3 region is CASSPDRGRDEQFF. CDR3 nucleotide sequence: TGTGCCAGCAGCCCGGACAGGGGTCGAGATGAGCAGTTCTTC. The chain has TRBV5-4 and TRBJ2-1; 9 nucleotides line up with TRBD1. The CDR3 is 14 residues long. Trimming cost V 4 bases and J 8 bases; bases outside gene matches: 7. Per germline, CDR1 SGHNT and CDR2 YYREEE (reference sequence).

The chain has TRBV6-5 and TRBJ1-1, with no clear D. Germline V CDR1 and CDR2: MNHEY, SVGAGI. The V end lost 6 bases, the J end lost 6 bases, and 14 bases lay between the germline ends. CDR3 size: 13 residues. The CDR3 loop reads CASSGPKDAEAFF. Here the CDR3 DNA reads TGTGCCAGCAGCGGACCTAAGGACGCTGAAGCTTTCTTT.

This clone was detected once. This chain uses TRBV9 with TRBJ2-5; the D is unclear. Trimming took off 0 bases at V and 2 bases at J, with 8 bases between the two ends. Per germline, CDR1 SGDLS and CDR2 YYNGEE. This CDR3 contains 14 residues. CDR3 nucleotide sequence: TGTGCCAGCAGCGTAGGCGCGGTTCAAGAGACCCAGTACTTC. It encodes CASSVGAVQETQYF. Combining the CDR3 with reference TRBV9 and TRBJ2-5 gives the whole variable domain DSGVTQTPKHLITATGQRVTLRCSPRSGDLSVYWYQQSLDQGLQFLIQYYNGEERAKGNILERFSAQQFPDLHSELNLSSLELGDSALYFCASSVGAVQETQYFGPGTRLLVL.